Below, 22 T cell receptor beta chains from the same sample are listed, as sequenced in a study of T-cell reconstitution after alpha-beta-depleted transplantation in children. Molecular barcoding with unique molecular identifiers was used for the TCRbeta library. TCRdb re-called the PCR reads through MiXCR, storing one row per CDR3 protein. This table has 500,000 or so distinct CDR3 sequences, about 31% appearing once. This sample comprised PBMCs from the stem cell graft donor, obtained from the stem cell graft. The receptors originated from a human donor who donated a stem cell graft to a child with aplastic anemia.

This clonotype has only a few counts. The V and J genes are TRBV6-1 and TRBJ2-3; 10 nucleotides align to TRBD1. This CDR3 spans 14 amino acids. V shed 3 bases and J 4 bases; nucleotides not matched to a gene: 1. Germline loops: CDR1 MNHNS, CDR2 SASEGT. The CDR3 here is CASSEGTGADTQYF. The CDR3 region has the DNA TGTGCCAGCAGTGAGGGGACAGGGGCAGATACGCAGTATTTT.

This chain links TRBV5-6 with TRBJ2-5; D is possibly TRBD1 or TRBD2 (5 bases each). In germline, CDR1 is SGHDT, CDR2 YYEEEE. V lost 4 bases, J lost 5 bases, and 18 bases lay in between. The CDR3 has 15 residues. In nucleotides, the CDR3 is TGTGCCAGCAGCCATCGGGGCAGGGTGTTGGAGACCCAGTACTTC. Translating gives CASSHRGRVLETQYF.

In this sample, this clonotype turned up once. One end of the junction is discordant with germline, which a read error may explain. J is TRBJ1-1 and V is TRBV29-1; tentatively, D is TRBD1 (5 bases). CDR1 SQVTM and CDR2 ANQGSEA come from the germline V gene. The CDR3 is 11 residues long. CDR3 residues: CSVDGATDAFF. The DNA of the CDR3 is TGCAGCGTTGATGGGGCAACTGACGCTTTCTTT. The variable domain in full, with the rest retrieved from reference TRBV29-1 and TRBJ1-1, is SAVISQKPSRDICQRGTSLTIQCQVDSQVTMMFWYRQQPGQSLTLIATANQGSEATYESGFVIDKFPISRPNLTFSTLTVSNMSPEDSSIYLCSVDGATDAFFGQGTRLTVV.

CDR3 nucleotides: TGTGCCAGCAGCCAGATTCAGCGGGCATTTGGCGATGAGCAGTTCTTC. It codes for CASSQIQRAFGDEQFF. The chain couples TRBV14 to TRBJ2-1; D might be TRBD2 (6 bases). The CDR3 is 16 residues long. V gave up 3 bases and J gave up 8 bases, with 20 bases separating them. Germline CDR1 SGHDN, CDR2 FVKESK.

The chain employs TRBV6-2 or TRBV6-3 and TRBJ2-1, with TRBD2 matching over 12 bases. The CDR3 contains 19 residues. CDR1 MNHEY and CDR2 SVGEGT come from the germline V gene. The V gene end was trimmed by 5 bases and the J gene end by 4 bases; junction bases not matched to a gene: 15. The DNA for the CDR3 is TGTGCCAGCAGTCCTATTTACGGACTAGCGGGGAGACAGTACAATGAGCAGTTCTTC. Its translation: CASSPIYGLAGRQYNEQFF.

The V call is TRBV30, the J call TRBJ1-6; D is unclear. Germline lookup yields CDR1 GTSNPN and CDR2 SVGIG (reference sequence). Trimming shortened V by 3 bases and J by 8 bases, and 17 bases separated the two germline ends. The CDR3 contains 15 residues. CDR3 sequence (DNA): TGTGCCTGGAGCGATGTGGCCTCCCGCCATTCACCCCTCCACTTT. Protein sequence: CAWSDVASRHSPLHF.

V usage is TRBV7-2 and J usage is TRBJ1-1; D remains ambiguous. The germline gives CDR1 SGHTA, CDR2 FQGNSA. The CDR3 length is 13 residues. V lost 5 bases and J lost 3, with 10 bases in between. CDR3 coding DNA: TGTGCCAGCAGCCCCCTGGGTTACACTGAAGCTTTCTTT. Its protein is CASSPLGYTEAFF.

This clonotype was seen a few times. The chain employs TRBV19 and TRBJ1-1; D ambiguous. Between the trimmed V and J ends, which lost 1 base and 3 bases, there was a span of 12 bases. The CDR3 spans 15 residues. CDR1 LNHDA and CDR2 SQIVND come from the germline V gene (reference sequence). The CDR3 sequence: CASSIGWGADTEAFF. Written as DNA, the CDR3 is TGTGCCAGTAGTATAGGATGGGGAGCGGACACTGAAGCTTTCTTT. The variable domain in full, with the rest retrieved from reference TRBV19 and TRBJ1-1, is DGGITQSPKYLFRKEGQNVTLSCEQNLNHDAMYWYRQDPGQGLRLIYYSQIVNDFQKGDIAEGYSVSREKKESFPLTVTSAQKNPTAFYLCASSIGWGADTEAFFGQGTRLTVV.

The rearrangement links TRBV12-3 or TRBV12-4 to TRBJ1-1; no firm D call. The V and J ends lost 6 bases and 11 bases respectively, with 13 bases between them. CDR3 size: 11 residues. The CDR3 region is CASRSLGFAFF. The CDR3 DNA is TGTGCCAGCAGGTCACTCGGGTTCGCTTTCTTT.

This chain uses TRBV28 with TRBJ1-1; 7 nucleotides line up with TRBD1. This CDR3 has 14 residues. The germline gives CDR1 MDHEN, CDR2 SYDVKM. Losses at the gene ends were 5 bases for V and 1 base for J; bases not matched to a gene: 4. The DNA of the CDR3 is TGTGCCAGCAGTGAAGGGGGCGAGAACACTGAAGCTTTCTTT. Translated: CASSEGGENTEAFF.

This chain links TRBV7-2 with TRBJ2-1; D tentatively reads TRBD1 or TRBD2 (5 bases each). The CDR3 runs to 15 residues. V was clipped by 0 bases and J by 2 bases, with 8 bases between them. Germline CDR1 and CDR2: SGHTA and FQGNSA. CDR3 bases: TGTGCCAGCAGCTTAGCGATGGGGGCCTACAATGAGCAGTTCTTC. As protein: CASSLAMGAYNEQFF.

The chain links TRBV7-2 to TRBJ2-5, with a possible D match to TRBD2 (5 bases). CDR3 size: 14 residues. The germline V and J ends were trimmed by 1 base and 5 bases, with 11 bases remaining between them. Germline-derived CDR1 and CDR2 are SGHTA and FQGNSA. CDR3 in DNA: TGTGCCAGCAGCTTAGAGCTAGCCCGGGAGACCCAGTACTTC. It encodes CASSLELARETQYF.

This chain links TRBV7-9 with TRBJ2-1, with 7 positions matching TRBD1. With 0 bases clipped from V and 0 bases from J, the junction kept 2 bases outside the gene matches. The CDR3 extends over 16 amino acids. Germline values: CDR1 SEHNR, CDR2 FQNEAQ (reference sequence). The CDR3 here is CASSLAQGVSYNEQFF. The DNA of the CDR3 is TGTGCCAGCAGCTTAGCGCAGGGGGTCTCCTACAATGAGCAGTTCTTC.

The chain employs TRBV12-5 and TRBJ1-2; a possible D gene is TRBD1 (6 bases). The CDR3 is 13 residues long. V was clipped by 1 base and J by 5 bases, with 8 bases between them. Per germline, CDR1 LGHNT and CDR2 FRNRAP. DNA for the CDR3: TGTGCTAGTGGTTTGGACAGGGAGTATGGCTACACCTTC. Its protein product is CASGLDREYGYTF.

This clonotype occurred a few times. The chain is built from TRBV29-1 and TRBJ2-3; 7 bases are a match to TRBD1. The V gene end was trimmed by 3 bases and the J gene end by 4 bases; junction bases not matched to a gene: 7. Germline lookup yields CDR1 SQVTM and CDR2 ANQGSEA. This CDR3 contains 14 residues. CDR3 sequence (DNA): TGCAGCGTTGACGCGACAGGGCGGGCAGATACGCAGTATTTT. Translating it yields CSVDATGRADTQYF.

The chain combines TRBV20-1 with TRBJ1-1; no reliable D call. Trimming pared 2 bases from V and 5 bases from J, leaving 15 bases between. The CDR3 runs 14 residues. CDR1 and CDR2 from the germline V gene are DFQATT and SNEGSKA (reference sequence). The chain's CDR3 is CSARSGSVWTEAFF. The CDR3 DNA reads TGCAGTGCTAGATCCGGGAGCGTTTGGACTGAAGCTTTCTTT.

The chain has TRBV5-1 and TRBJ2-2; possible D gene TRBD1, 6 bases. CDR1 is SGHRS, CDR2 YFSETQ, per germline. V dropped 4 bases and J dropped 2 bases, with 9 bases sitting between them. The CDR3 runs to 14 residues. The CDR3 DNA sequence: TGCGCCAGCAGCAGGGACACTAACACCGGGGAGCTGTTTTTT. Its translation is CASSRDTNTGELFF.

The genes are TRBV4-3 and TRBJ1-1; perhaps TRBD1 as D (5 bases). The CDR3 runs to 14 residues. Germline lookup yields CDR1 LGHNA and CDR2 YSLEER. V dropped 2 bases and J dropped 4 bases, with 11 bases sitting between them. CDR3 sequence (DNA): TGCGCCAGCAGCCAATCTTCGGGGGGCACTGAAGCTTTCTTT. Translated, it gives CASSQSSGGTEAFF.

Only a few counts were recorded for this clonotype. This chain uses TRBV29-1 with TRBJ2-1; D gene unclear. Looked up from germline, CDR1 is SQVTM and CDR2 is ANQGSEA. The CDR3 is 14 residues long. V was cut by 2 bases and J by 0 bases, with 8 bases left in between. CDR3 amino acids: CSVEPFSSYNEQFF. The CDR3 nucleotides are TGCAGCGTTGAACCCTTTAGCTCCTACAATGAGCAGTTCTTC.

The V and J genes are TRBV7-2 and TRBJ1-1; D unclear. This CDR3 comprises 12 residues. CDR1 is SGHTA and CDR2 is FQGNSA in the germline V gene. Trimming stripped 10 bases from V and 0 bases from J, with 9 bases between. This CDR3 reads CAKEGMNTEAFF. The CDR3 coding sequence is TGTGCCAAAGAAGGCATGAACACTGAAGCTTTCTTT. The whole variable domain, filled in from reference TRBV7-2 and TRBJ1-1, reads GAGVSQSPSNKVTEKGKDVELRCDPISGHTALYWYRQSLGQGLEFLIYFQGNSAPDKSGLPSDRFSAERTGGSVSTLTIQRTQQEDSAVYLCAKEGMNTEAFFGQGTRLTVV.

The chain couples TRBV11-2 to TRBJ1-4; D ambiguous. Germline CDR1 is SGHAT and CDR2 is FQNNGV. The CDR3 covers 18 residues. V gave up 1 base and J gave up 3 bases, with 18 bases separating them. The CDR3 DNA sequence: TGTGCCAGCAGCTTAGGCGACATTCTACGGGCATCTAATGAAAAACTGTTTTTT. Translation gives CASSLGDILRASNEKLFF.

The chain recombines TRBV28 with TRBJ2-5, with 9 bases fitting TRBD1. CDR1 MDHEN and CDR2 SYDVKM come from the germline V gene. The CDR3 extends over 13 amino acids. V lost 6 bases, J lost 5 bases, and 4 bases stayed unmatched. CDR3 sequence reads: CASRGTGIETQYF. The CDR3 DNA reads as TGTGCCAGCAGGGGGACAGGGATTGAGACCCAGTACTTC.